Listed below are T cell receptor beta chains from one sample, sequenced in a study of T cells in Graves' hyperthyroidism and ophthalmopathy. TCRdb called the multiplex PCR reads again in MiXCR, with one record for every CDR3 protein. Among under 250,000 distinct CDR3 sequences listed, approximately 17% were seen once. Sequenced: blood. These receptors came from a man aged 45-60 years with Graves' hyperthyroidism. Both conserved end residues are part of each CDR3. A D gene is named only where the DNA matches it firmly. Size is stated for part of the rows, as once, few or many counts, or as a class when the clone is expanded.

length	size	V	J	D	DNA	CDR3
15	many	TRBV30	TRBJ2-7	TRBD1	TGTGCCTGGAGTACACCCGGGACAGGGGGCTACGAGCAGTACTTC	CAWSTPGTGGYEQYF
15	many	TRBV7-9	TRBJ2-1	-	TGTGCCAGCAGCTTAGGGGACTCCCTAGGCAATGAGCAGTTCTTC	CASSLGDSLGNEQFF
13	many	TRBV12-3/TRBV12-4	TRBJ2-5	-	TGTGCCAGCAGCCAGACTAGTTACGAGACCCAGTACTTC	CASSQTSYETQYF
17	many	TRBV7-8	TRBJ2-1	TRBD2	TGTGCCAGCAGCTCGACTAGCGGGAGTGGAACCTACAATGAGCAGTTCTTC	CASSSTSGSGTYNEQFF
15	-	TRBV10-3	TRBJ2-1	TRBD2	TGTGCCATCGGGGGACTAGCGGGAGGCGCCAATGAGCAGTTCTTC	CAIGGLAGGANEQFF
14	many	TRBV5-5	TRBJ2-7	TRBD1	TGTGCCAGCAGGTATACAGGGGGCGCGTGGGAGCAGTACTTC	CASRYTGGAWEQYF
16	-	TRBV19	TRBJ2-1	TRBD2	TGTGCCAGTAGTACACGACTAGCGGGAGTTGGAAATGAGCAGTTCTTC	CASSTRLAGVGNEQFF
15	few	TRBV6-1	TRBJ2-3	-	TGTGCCAGCAGCAGGGGGAGGGGGAGCACAGATACGCAGTATTTT	CASSRGRGSTDTQYF
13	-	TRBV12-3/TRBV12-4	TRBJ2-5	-	TGTGCCAGCAGTTCTCCGGCGAAAGAGACCCAGTACTTC	CASSSPAKETQYF
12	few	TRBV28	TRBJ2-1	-	TGTGCCAGCAGTCGCCAACGGGATGTGCAGTTCTTC	CASSRQRDVQFF
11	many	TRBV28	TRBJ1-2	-	TGTGCCAGCAGTTTCCGCCTTGGCTACACCTTC	CASSFRLGYTF
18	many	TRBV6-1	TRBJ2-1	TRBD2	TGTGCCAGCAGTGAAGCGCTTCGGGCTAGCGGGAGTCAGGATGAGCAGTTCTTC	CASSEALRASGSQDEQFF
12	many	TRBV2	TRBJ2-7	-	TGTGCCAGCAGTGGTGGACCCTACGAGCAGTACTTC	CASSGGPYEQYF
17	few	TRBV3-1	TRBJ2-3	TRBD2	TGTGCCAGCAGCCAAGGGGGGACTAGCGATTCGTCGAGGCCGCAGTATTTT	CASSQGGTSDSSRPQYF
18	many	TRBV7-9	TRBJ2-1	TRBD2	TGTGCCATCGAGATAAGCAGGAGCGGGAGAGTATCCTACAATGAGCAGTTCTTC	CAIEISRSGRVSYNEQFF
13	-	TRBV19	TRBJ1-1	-	TGTGCCAGTAGTATACTAACGAACACTGAAGCTTTCTTT	CASSILTNTEAFF
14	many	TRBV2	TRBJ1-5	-	TGTGCCAGCAGTGACACAGATAGCAATCAGCCCCAGCATTTT	CASSDTDSNQPQHF
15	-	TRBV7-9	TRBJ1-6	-	TGTGCCAGCAGCTTGCCTCGGGTTGGGGTTTCACCCCTCCACTTT	CASSLPRVGVSPLHF
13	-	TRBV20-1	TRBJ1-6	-	TGCAGTGCCCGAACCCTGGATAATTCACCCCTCCACTTT	CSARTLDNSPLHF
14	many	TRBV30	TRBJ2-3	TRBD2	TGTGCCTGGGCCCTGGGACTAGCCCCAGATACGCAGTATTTT	CAWALGLAPDTQYF
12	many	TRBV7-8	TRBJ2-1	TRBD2	TGTGCCAGCAGCCCCGGGGGGACTGAGCAGTTCTTC	CASSPGGTEQFF
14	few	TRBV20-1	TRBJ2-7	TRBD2	TGCAGTGCTAGAGGGCCTAGCGGGAGCTACGAGCAGTACTTC	CSARGPSGSYEQYF
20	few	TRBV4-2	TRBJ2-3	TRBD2	TGTGCCAGCAGCCCCCGGACTAGCGCTCAATCTTCTTCTAGCACAGATACGCAGTATTTT	CASSPRTSAQSSSSTDTQYF
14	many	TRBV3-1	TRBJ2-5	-	TGTGCCAGCAGCCAAGGCGCAGGGGAAGAGACCCAGTACTTC	CASSQGAGEETQYF
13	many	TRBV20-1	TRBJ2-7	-	TGCAGTGCTAACCGGGACACCTCCTACGAGCAGTACTTC	CSANRDTSYEQYF
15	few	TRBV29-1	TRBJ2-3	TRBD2	TGCAGCGTTGTCCCGCGGACTAGCGGCACAGATACGCAGTATTTT	CSVVPRTSGTDTQYF
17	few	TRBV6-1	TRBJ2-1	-	TGTGCCAGCAGTTACCCTCAGGGTGGGTTTTTTGGCAATGAGCAGTTCTTC	CASSYPQGGFFGNEQFF
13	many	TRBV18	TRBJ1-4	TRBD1	TGTGCCAGCTCACAGGGGGCCGAAGAAAAACTGTTTTTT	CASSQGAEEKLFF
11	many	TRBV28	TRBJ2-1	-	TGTGCCAGCAGTTTATTACTTGAGAAGTTCTTC	CASSLLLEKFF
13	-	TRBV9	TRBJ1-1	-	TGTGCCAGCAGCGTACAGGTTGATACTGAAGCTTTCTTT	CASSVQVDTEAFF
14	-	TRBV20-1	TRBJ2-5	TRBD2	TGCAGTGCTAGCTCGGGACTAGGCCAAGAGACCCAGTACTTC	CSASSGLGQETQYF
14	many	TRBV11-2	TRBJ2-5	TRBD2	TGTGCCAGCAGCTTCCCCCTAGCGGGGGGGACCCAGTACTTC	CASSFPLAGGTQYF
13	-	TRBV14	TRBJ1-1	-	TGTGCCAGCAAGGAACATTTGAACACTGAAGCTTTCTTT	CASKEHLNTEAFF
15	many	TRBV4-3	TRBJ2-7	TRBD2	TGCGCCAGCAGCCAATCAGCGGGAGGGCCATACGAGCAGTACTTC	CASSQSAGGPYEQYF